The rows below give T cell receptor beta chains drawn from one sample of a study of CD8 T cells in ankylosing spondylitis. From the 5' RACE reads, TCRdb called clonotypes with MiXCR, one entry per CDR3 protein. In the table there are 350,000 or so distinct CDR3 sequences, roughly 15% of which are singletons. Sequenced input: blood, either unsorted or a sorted T cell fraction (not recorded which). The receptors here all came from a male donor with ankylosing spondylitis or in good health (not recorded which). Each CDR3 is given with its conserved first and last residue. D genes are given only for firm matches. Clone size, where shown, is once, few, many, or a class for clones that have expanded.

>.|16|TRBV27|few|TRBJ2-1
CASSSQGSGVRNEQFF
TGTGCCAGCAGCTCACAGGGGTCGGGAGTTAGGAATGAGCAGTTCTTC
>.|12|TRBV29-1|.|TRBJ1-2
CSVENRNYGYTF
TGCAGCGTTGAAAACAGGAACTATGGCTACACCTTC
>.|15|TRBV7-6|.|TRBJ2-2
CASSPLLANTGELFF
TGTGCCAGCAGCCCATTACTAGCGAACACCGGGGAGCTGTTTTTT
>TRBD1|15|TRBV29-1|.|TRBJ2-3
CSVSGTGGGTDTQYF
TGCAGCGTTTCCGGGACAGGGGGCGGCACAGATACGCAGTATTTT
>.|13|TRBV29-1|.|TRBJ2-3
CSVDSGSTDTQYF
TGCAGCGTTGATTCTGGGAGCACAGATACGCAGTATTTT
>.|14|TRBV20-1|few|TRBJ2-5
CSATDWATQETQYF
TGCAGCGCCACGGATTGGGCCACCCAAGAGACCCAGTACTTC
>TRBD1|13|TRBV7-2|.|TRBJ1-2
CASSLVDRGGYTF
TGTGCCAGCAGCTTAGTAGACAGGGGCGGCTACACCTTC
>.|14|TRBV5-1|.|TRBJ2-7
CASSSGSPDYEQYF
TGCGCCAGCAGCTCCGGGAGCCCGGACTACGAGCAGTACTTC
>TRBD2|17|TRBV7-2|few|TRBJ2-5
CASSSGTSRGTGETQYF
TGTGCCAGCAGTTCCGGGACTAGTAGGGGGACCGGGGAGACCCAGTACTTC
>.|8|TRBV29-1|few|TRBJ2-1
CSVGEQFF
TGCAGCGTTGGTGAGCAGTTCTTC
>.|13|TRBV25-1|.|TRBJ2-7
CASVPRSGHEQYF
TGTGCCAGCGTCCCTCGGTCCGGACACGAGCAGTACTTC
>.|16|TRBV6-5|.|TRBJ2-2
CASSYSDLARLGELFF
TGTGCCAGCAGTTACTCGGATCTCGCCCGCCTAGGGGAGCTGTTTTTT
>TRBD1|14|TRBV10-3|.|TRBJ1-1
CAISEAGGKSEAFF
TGTGCCATCAGTGAGGCAGGGGGGAAGTCTGAAGCTTTCTTT
>.|15|TRBV5-1|.|TRBJ2-3
CASSPEDSRTDTQYF
TGCGCCAGCAGCCCGGAAGACAGCCGCACAGATACGCAGTATTTT
>.|15|TRBV7-2|many|TRBJ2-1
CASSFSGSSYNEQFF
TGTGCCAGCAGCTTTTCAGGGAGCTCCTACAATGAGCAGTTCTTC
>.|13|TRBV12-3/TRBV12-4|few|TRBJ2-7
CASSLFGPSEQYF
TGTGCCAGCAGTTTGTTTGGCCCTTCCGAGCAGTACTTC
>.|12|TRBV20-1|many|TRBJ2-2
CSARWNTGELFF
TGCAGTGCTAGGTGGAACACCGGGGAGCTGTTTTTT
>.|15|TRBV7-9|few|TRBJ1-5
CASSPGVGSNQPQHF
TGTGCCAGCAGCCCGGGGGTGGGTAGCAATCAGCCCCAGCATTTT
>TRBD1|14|TRBV15|.|TRBJ1-2
CATSRDGTENGYTF
TGTGCCACCAGCAGAGATGGGACAGAGAATGGCTACACCTTC
>TRBD1|16|TRBV9|many|TRBJ1-3
CASSANRGVTGNTIYF
TGTGCCAGCAGCGCGAACAGGGGAGTAACTGGAAACACCATATATTTT
>.|14|TRBV6-5|.|TRBJ1-6
CASSSRDGFLALHF
TGTGCCAGCAGTTCGAGGGACGGATTTCTGGCCCTCCACTTT
>.|13|TRBV12-3/TRBV12-4|.|TRBJ1-1
CASSLAKNTEAFF
TGTGCCAGCAGTTTAGCAAAGAACACTGAAGCTTTCTTT
>TRBD2|16|TRBV12-3/TRBV12-4|many|TRBJ2-1
CASRRSSGGAYNEQFF
TGTGCCAGCAGAAGATCTAGCGGGGGGGCCTACAATGAGCAGTTCTTC
>TRBD2|15|TRBV7-2|few|TRBJ2-7
CASRLLAGDAYEQYF
TGTGCCAGCAGGCTACTAGCGGGGGATGCCTACGAGCAGTACTTC
>.|14|TRBV20-1|.|TRBJ2-7
CSASDDGDYYEQYF
TGCAGTGCTAGCGACGACGGTGACTACTACGAGCAGTACTTC
>TRBD2|15|TRBV6-1|few|TRBJ2-5
CASSGTSGIHETQYF
TGTGCCAGCAGTGGGACTAGCGGGATCCACGAGACCCAGTACTTC
>.|16|TRBV5-1|.|TRBJ2-1
CASSLGPAGTYNEQFF
TGCGCCAGCAGCTTGGGACCGGCAGGAACCTACAATGAGCAGTTCTTC
>.|15|TRBV11-2|.|TRBJ1-2
CASSPRGGTRGGYTF
TGTGCCAGCAGCCCGAGGGGAGGAACCCGTGGGGGCTACACCTTC
>.|14|TRBV7-8|.|TRBJ2-7
CASSFGGRTTEQYF
TGTGCCAGCAGCTTTGGCGGGCGGACTACCGAGCAGTACTTC
>TRBD1|15|TRBV12-3/TRBV12-4|.|TRBJ1-5
CASSLGSGGGQPQHF
TGTGCCAGCAGTTTAGGTTCAGGGGGCGGGCAGCCCCAGCATTTT
>.|14|TRBV5-1|.|TRBJ2-4
CASSVGTEKNIQYF
TGCGCCAGCAGTGTTGGAACGGAGAAAAACATTCAGTACTTC
>.|13|TRBV5-5|.|TRBJ2-5
CASSLNSYETQYF
TGTGCCAGCAGCTTGAATAGCTACGAGACCCAGTACTTC
>TRBD1|17|TRBV12-3/TRBV12-4|many|TRBJ2-1
CASSLAPSRDRENEQFF
TGTGCCAGCAGTTTAGCCCCCTCCCGGGACAGGGAAAATGAGCAGTTCTTC
>TRBD1|13|TRBV11-2|.|TRBJ1-1
CASSLDLQGGAFF
TGTGCCAGCAGCTTAGATCTCCAGGGGGGAGCTTTCTTT
>.|14|TRBV7-7|many|TRBJ2-3
CASSLDRNTDTQYF
TGTGCCAGCAGCTTAGATAGGAACACAGATACGCAGTATTTT
>.|15|TRBV28|.|TRBJ2-7
CASRSHGQSPYEQYF
TGTGCCAGCAGATCCCATGGGCAGTCCCCCTACGAGCAGTACTTC
>.|13|TRBV18|.|TRBJ1-1
CASAILLDGEAFF
TGTGCCAGCGCGATACTCCTGGATGGAGAAGCTTTCTTT
>TRBD1|15|TRBV18|.|TRBJ2-7
CASSPQGQGWNEQYF
TGTGCCAGCTCACCACAGGGACAGGGGTGGAATGAGCAGTACTTC
>TRBD2|15|TRBV7-9|.|TRBJ2-1
CASSFRLAEPNEQFF
TGTGCCAGCAGCTTTAGGCTAGCGGAGCCAAATGAGCAGTTCTTC
>.|14|TRBV7-9|.|TRBJ1-4
CASSLQGRDEKLFF
TGTGCCAGCAGCTTGCAGGGGAGGGATGAAAAACTGTTTTTT
>.|14|TRBV10-3|many|TRBJ1-1
CAIIQGTESTEAFF
TGTGCCATCATTCAGGGTACGGAGAGCACTGAAGCTTTCTTT
>.|14|TRBV5-4|few|TRBJ1-4
CASSLRRSNEKLFF
TGTGCCAGCAGCCTTCGCAGATCGAATGAAAAACTGTTTTTT
>.|12|TRBV30|.|TRBJ1-6
CAWTGYNSPLHF
TGTGCCTGGACTGGATATAATTCACCCCTCCACTTT
>TRBD2|16|TRBV12-3/TRBV12-4|.|TRBJ2-1
CASRPGTSGLYNEQFF
TGTGCCAGCAGACCTGGGACTAGCGGTTTGTACAATGAGCAGTTCTTC
>TRBD2|16|TRBV19|.|TRBJ2-2
CASTLSAGEGTGELFF
TGTGCCAGTACTCTCAGCGCGGGGGAGGGCACCGGGGAGCTGTTTTTT
>.|14|TRBV25-1|.|TRBJ1-5
CASSETGFNQPQHF
TGTGCCAGCAGTGAAACAGGATTCAATCAGCCCCAGCATTTT
>.|14|TRBV12-3/TRBV12-4|.|TRBJ2-7
CASSGYGAGDEQYF
TGTGCCAGCAGTGGATACGGGGCCGGCGACGAGCAGTACTTC
>TRBD2|16|TRBV6-4|.|TRBJ2-2
CASRGLAGSNTGELFF
TGTGCCAGCAGAGGACTAGCGGGATCTAACACCGGGGAGCTGTTTTTT
>TRBD1|15|TRBV12-3/TRBV12-4|.|TRBJ2-1
CASTTGTAIDNEQFF
TGTGCCAGCACCACCGGGACAGCTATTGACAATGAGCAGTTCTTC
>.|14|TRBV3-1|few|TRBJ1-4
CASREGLRVEKLFF
TGTGCCAGCAGGGAAGGTCTAAGGGTAGAAAAACTGTTTTTT
>TRBD1|13|TRBV2|.|TRBJ1-1
CASTGQGGTEAFF
TGTGCCAGCACCGGACAGGGAGGGACTGAAGCTTTCTTT
>.|12|TRBV24-1|few|TRBJ2-2
CATSDLTGELFF
TGTGCCACCAGTGATCTTACCGGGGAGCTGTTTTTT
>TRBD1|18|TRBV27|few|TRBJ2-7
CASSLSPARQGASYEQYF
TGTGCCAGCAGTTTATCTCCAGCGAGACAGGGGGCGTCCTACGAGCAGTACTTC
>.|15|TRBV5-5|few|TRBJ1-2
CASSPAERGGRGYTF
TGTGCCAGCAGCCCCGCGGAACGTGGGGGAAGGGGCTACACCTTC
>.|14|TRBV5-5|many|TRBJ1-5
CASSSDSRYQPQHF
TGTGCCAGCAGCTCGGACAGCCGCTATCAGCCCCAGCATTTT